The 5 T cell receptor beta chains listed next were all sequenced from one sample in a study of tumor-infiltrating lymphocytes in primary liver carcinoma. Without any cell sorting, roughly 18-30 mg of bulk tissue yielded co-extracted RNA and DNA. Making TCR beta cDNA involved 400 to 600 ng total RNA and a constant-region primer. Each TCR beta library was derived from three nested multiplex PCR rounds that employed slightly modified ARM-PCR. Two initial PCR rounds of around 10 cycles each paired TRBV1-TRBV30 forward primers with a C-beta reverse primer. TCRdb recomputed calls from the multiplex PCR reads with MiXCR, one row per CDR3 protein. The data contain tens of thousands of distinct CDR3 sequences, around 79% of them seen just once; the ten biggest clones take up approximately 45%. The sample was liver tumor tissue from sampling region 3. Subset: tumor region T3, left-lateral pole. Receptor source: a man aged 35-49 years with primary liver carcinoma and hepatitis B virus infection.

The table lists this clonotype with a count of one. This may come from a read error, since a much larger clone is one base off. The J gene is TRBJ2-3, the V gene TRBV28; 13 bases match TRBD2. The germline V gene has CDR1 MDHEN and CDR2 SYDVKM. CDR3 length equals 15 residues. The CDR3 DNA is TGTGCCACCAGTTTGGTGGGACTAGCGGGGGATACGCAGTATTTT. Encoded protein: CATSLVGLAGDTQYF.

Regarding this clonotype: Likely a read error: the CDR3 ends without its conserved phenylalanine or tryptophan. DNA for the CDR3: TGTGCCAGCAGCCCGGGGGACTTCATAGCGCAGTATATT. Encoded protein: CASSPGDFIAQYI. The chain carries TRBV11-2 and TRBJ2-3; D is possibly TRBD2 (6 bases). Germline V gene data show CDR1 as SGHAT and CDR2 as FQNNGV. V lost 5 bases and J 10 bases, leaving 16 bases between the germline ends. The CDR3 loop spans 13 amino acids.

Points on this clonotype: This CDR3 fails to terminate in the conserved phenylalanine or tryptophan, so it likely reflects a read error. The chain links TRBV4-1 to TRBJ1-2; tentative D call: TRBD1 (6 bases). CDR1 is MGHRA and CDR2 is YSYEKL in the germline V gene. The ends were cut back, 1 base at V and 5 bases at J, with 11 bases in the middle. The CDR3 is 14 amino acids. The CDR3 here is CASSQGDKKYGYTI. The CDR3 DNA reads TGCGCCAGCAGCCAAGGGGACAAGAAGTATGGCTACACCATC.

The chain recombines TRBV30 with TRBJ1-1, with TRBD1 matching over 7 bases. Per germline, CDR1 GTSNPN and CDR2 SVGIG (reference sequence). Trimming removed 7 bases from V and 3 bases from J; junction bases left unmatched: 26. The length of the CDR3 is 19 residues. CDR3 protein: CALIPGQLKLRGRDTEAFF. The CDR3 nucleotides read TGTGCCTTGATTCCGGGACAGTTGAAACTGAGGGGTCGAGACACTGAAGCTTTCTTT. Complete variable domain (other parts from reference TRBV30 and TRBJ1-1): SQTIHQWPATLVQPVGSPLSLECTVEGTSNPNLYWYRQAAGRGLQLLFYSVGIGQISSEVPQNLSASRPQDRQFILSSKKLLLSDSGFYLCALIPGQLKLRGRDTEAFFGQGTRLTVV.

About this clonotype itself: An end of the junction does not agree with germline; a read error may underlie this. The chain couples TRBV6-6 to TRBJ1-2; no definite D call. CDR3 size: 14 residues. Germline lookup yields CDR1 MNHNY and CDR2 SVGAGI (reference sequence). CDR3 sequence (DNA): TGTGTCAGCAGTGACACGAGGGAGAGCTATGGCTACACCTTC. Translating gives CVSSDTRESYGYTF.